This T cell receptor beta chain was sequenced for a study of vaccination effects on CD4 cells after COVID-19. As to this clone: Its antigen is as yet unknown.

The V end was cut by 2 bases, the J end by 6 bases, with 11 bases between. The CDR3 extends over 15 amino acids. Germline-derived CDR1 and CDR2 are SGHTA and FQGNSA. Measured with immunoSEQ multiplex PCR; TCRdb has only the in-frame clones, and not every one. The sample shows 71,000 or so clones, around 76% of them seen only once. Ahead of sequencing, the ViraFEST assay grew antigen-specific CD4+ T cells using viral peptide pools. Subsequent to a culture period of around eleven days, CD4+ T cells were isolated. Nobody among the vaccine recipients had prior SARS-CoV-2 infection (nucleocapsid antibodies were negative). A half-volume exchange with IL-2 medium occurred on days 3 and 7.

The clonotype was recovered from a human donor who received a COVID-19 vaccine. The input for sequencing was CD4+ T cells from PBMCs cultured with HCoV-OC43 spike peptides, taken before COVID-19 vaccination. Subset defined: HCoV-OC43 spike overlapping peptide pool stimulation. The V and J genes are TRBV7-2 and TRBJ1-6; a weak D match, TRBD1 (6 bases). In DNA form, the CDR3 reads TGTGCCAGCAGCTTATCACAGGGAGTTAATTCACCCCTCCACTTT. Its translation is CASSLSQGVNSPLHF.